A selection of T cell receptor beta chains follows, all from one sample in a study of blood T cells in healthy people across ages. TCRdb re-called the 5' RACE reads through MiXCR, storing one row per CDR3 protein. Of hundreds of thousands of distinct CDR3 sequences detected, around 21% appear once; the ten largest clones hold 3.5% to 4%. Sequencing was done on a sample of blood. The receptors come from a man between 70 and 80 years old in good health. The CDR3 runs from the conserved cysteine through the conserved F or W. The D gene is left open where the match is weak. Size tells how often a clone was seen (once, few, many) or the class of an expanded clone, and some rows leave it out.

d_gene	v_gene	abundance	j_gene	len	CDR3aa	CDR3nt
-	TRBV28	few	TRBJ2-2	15	CASSPRSPNTGELFF	TGTGCCAGCAGTCCCCGTAGTCCGAACACCGGGGAGCTGTTTTTT
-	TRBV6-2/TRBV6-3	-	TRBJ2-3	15	CASKRLTVVGDTQYF	TGTGCCAGCAAACGACTGACCGTGGTGGGAGATACGCAGTATTTT
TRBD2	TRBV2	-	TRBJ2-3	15	CASSDALAGEDTQYF	TGTGCCAGCAGTGATGCGCTAGCGGGAGAGGATACGCAGTATTTT
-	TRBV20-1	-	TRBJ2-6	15	CSARDGYSGANVLTF	TGCAGTGCTAGGGACGGGTACTCTGGGGCCAACGTCCTGACTTTC
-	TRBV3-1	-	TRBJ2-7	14	CASNQDKRTYEQYF	TGTGCCAGCAACCAAGATAAGCGGACCTACGAGCAGTACTTC
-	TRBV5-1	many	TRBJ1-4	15	CASSLGAPTNEKLFF	TGCGCCAGCAGCTTGGGGGCCCCAACTAATGAAAAACTGTTTTTT
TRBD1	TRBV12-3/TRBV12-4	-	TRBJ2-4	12	CASSFGSGGQYF	TGTGCCAGCAGTTTTGGGTCAGGGGGTCAGTACTTC
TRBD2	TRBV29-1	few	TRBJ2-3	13	CSVEDLAGGPRYF	TGCAGCGTTGAAGATCTAGCGGGAGGGCCGAGGTATTTT
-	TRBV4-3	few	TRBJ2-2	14	CASSTRAYTGELVF	TGCGCCAGCAGCACACGGGCCTACACCGGGGAGCTGGTTTTT
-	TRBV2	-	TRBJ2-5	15	CASSEEGTPRETQYF	TGTGCCAGCAGTGAAGAGGGGACGCCAAGGGAGACCCAGTACTTC
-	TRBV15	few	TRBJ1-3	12	CATSRVGNTIYF	TGTGCCACCAGCAGAGTAGGGAACACCATATATTTT
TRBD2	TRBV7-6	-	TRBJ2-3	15	CASSQIGTRGDTQYF	TGTGCCAGCAGCCAGATCGGGACTAGGGGGGATACGCAGTATTTT
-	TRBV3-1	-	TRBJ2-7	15	CASSSVADISYEQYF	TGTGCCAGCAGCTCCGTTGCGGACATCTCCTACGAGCAGTACTTC
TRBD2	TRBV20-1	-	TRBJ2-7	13	CSARTSGSLEQYF	TGCAGTGCCCGGACTAGCGGGAGCCTGGAGCAGTACTTC
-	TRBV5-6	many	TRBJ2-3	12	CASSLNGVTQYF	TGTGCCAGCAGCTTGAACGGGGTAACGCAGTATTTT
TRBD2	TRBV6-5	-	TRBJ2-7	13	CASSQGLAGEHYF	TGTGCCAGCAGTCAAGGACTAGCGGGAGAGCACTACTTC
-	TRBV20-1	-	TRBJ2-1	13	CSATLHGLDEQFF	TGCAGTGCTACACTCCACGGGCTCGATGAGCAGTTCTTC
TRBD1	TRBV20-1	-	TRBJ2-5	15	CSARAPGQNQETQYF	TGCAGTGCTAGAGCGCCGGGACAGAACCAAGAGACCCAGTACTTC
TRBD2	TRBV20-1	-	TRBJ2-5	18	CSARGLLREVTSYNERLF	TGCAGTGCTAGAGGCCTTTTGCGGGAGGTTACCTCCTACAATGAGCGGCTCTTC
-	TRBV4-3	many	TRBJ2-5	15	CASSQEGDPKETQYF	TGCGCCAGCAGCCAAGAAGGGGATCCTAAAGAGACCCAGTACTTC
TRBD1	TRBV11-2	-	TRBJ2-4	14	CASSARTGWNIQYF	TGTGCCAGCAGCGCGCGGACAGGTTGGAACATTCAGTACTTC
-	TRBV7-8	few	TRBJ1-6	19	CASSQTGQFYKGYNSPLHF	TGTGCCAGCAGCCAAACCGGACAGTTTTATAAGGGGTATAATTCACCCCTCCACTTT
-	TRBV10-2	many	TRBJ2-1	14	CASSRMDSYNEQFF	TGCGCCAGCAGTAGAATGGACAGCTACAATGAGCAGTTCTTC
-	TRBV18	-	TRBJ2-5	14	CASSPSAGSETQYF	TGTGCCAGCTCACCCTCGGCGGGGAGCGAGACCCAGTACTTC
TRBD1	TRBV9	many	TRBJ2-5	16	CASTPKTGTGEETQYF	TGTGCCAGCACCCCAAAAACCGGGACAGGGGAAGAGACCCAGTACTTC
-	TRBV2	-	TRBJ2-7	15	CASSDRRLSSYEQYF	TGTGCCAGCAGTGATCGCAGGCTCAGCTCCTACGAGCAGTACTTC
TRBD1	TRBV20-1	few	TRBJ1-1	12	CSAPTGATEAFF	TGCAGTGCTCCTACAGGGGCTACTGAAGCTTTCTTT
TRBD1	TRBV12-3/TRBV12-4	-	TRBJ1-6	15	CASSQTGGFYSPLHF	TGTGCCAGCAGCCAAACAGGGGGTTTTTATTCACCCCTCCACTTT
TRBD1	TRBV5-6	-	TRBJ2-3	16	CASSLGGQGIADTQYF	TGTGCCAGCAGCTTGGGTGGACAGGGGATCGCAGATACGCAGTATTTT
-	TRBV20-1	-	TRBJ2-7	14	CSANYARRCDEQYF	TGCAGTGCTAACTACGCCAGGCGGTGTGATGAGCAGTACTTC
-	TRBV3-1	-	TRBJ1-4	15	CASSQDARANEKLFF	TGTGCCAGCAGCCAAGATGCGAGAGCTAATGAAAAACTGTTTTTT
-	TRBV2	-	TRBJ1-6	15	CASSEGQGENSPLHF	TGTGCCAGCAGTGAAGGCCAGGGTGAAAATTCACCCCTCCACTTT
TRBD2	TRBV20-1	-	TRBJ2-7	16	CSARDRATSGIYEQYF	TGCAGTGCTAGAGATCGGGCTACTAGCGGAATCTACGAGCAGTACTTC
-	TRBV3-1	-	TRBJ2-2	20	CASSQAAGINVPINTGELFF	TGTGCCAGCAGCCAGGCGGCGGGCATCAACGTACCTATTAACACCGGGGAGCTGTTTTTT
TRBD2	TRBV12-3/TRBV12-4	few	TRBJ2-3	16	CASSLEGGPPTDTQYF	TGTGCCAGCAGTTTAGAGGGAGGGCCCCCCACAGATACGCAGTATTTT
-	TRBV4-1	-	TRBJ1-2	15	CASSQGWLGSYGYTF	TGCGCCAGCAGCCAAGGTTGGTTAGGATCCTATGGCTACACCTTC
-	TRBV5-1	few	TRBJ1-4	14	CASSLKQGDEKLFF	TGCGCCAGCAGCTTGAAACAGGGCGATGAAAAACTGTTTTTT
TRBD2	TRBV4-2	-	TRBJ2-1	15	CASSQASGRPNEQFF	TGTGCCAGCAGCCAAGCTAGCGGGAGGCCCAATGAGCAGTTCTTC
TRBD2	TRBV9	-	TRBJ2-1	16	CASSPRTSGRGNEQFF	TGTGCCAGCAGCCCCCGGACTAGCGGGAGGGGTAATGAGCAGTTCTTC
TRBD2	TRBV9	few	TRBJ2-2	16	CASSVSAGGNTGELFF	TGTGCCAGCAGCGTTAGTGCGGGAGGTAACACCGGGGAGCTGTTTTTT
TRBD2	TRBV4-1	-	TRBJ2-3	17	CASSQEGSGSGVDTQYF	TGCGCCAGCAGCCAAGAAGGGAGCGGGAGTGGGGTAGATACGCAGTATTTT
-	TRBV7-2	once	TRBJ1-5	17	CASSLRHSYGSNQPQHF	TGTGCCAGCAGCTTAAGGCATTCGTATGGCAGCAATCAGCCCCAGCATTTT
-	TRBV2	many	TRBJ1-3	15	CASSEDGNSGNTIYF	TGTGCCAGCAGTGAAGACGGCAACTCTGGAAACACCATATATTTT
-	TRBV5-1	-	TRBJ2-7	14	CASSLGGENYEQYF	TGCGCCAGCAGCTTGGGCGGGGAAAACTACGAGCAGTACTTC
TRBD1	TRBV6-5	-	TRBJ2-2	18	CASSYITGQGSNTGELFF	TGTGCCAGCAGTTATATTACGGGACAGGGGTCGAACACCGGGGAGCTGTTTTTT